Sequencing of this T cell receptor beta chain was carried out in a study of cytomegalovirus exposure and HLA in healthy donors. General study results and limits: Per published reports, the classifier diagnosed cytomegalovirus status with high specificity and sensitivity.

The CDR3 sequence is 13 residues long. Germline values: CDR1 SGHRS, CDR2 YFSETQ. V gave up 0 bases and J gave up 5 bases, with 6 bases separating them. To note about this clone: Its matching antigen is unknown.

The data were produced by immunoSEQ multiplex PCR, yet TCRdb's version contains in-frame clones alone and is incomplete. The sample lists 220,000 or so clones, roughly 88% occurring once. Sequencing input: PBMCs. The receptor was derived from a woman aged 25 to 39 in good health and CMV-seropositive. The gene calls are TRBV5-1 and TRBJ2-1; the D is unclear. CDR3 protein: CASSLDWNNEQFF. CDR3 in DNA: TGCGCCAGCAGCTTGGACTGGAACAATGAGCAGTTCTTC.